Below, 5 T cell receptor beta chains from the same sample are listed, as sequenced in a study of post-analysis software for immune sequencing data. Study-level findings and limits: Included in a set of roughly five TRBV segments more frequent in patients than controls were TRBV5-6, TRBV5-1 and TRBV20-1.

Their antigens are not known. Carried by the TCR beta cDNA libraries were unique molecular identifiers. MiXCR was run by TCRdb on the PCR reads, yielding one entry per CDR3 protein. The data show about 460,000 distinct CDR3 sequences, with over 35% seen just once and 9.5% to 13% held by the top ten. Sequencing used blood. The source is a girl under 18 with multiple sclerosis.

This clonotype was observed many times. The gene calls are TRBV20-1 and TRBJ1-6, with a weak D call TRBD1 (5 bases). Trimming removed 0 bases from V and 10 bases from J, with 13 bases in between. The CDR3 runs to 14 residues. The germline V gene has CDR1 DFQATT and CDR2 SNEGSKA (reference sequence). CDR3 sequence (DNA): TGCAGTGCTAGAGAAGGGGTGGGAGGCTCACCCCTCCACTTT. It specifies CSAREGVGGSPLHF.

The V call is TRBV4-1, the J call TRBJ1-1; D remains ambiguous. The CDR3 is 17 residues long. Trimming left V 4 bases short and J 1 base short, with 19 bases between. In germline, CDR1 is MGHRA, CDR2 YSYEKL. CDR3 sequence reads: CASSPSREGNGNTEAFF. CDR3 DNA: TGCGCCAGCAGCCCCTCGAGAGAGGGTAACGGGAACACTGAAGCTTTCTTT.

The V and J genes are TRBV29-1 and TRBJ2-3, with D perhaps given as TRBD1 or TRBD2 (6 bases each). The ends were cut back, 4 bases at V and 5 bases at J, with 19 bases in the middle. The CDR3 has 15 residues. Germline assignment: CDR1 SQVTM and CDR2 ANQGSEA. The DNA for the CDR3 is TGCAGCGTTGGCCTGTCGGGGGCTGGGGAAGATACGCAGTATTTT. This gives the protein CSVGLSGAGEDTQYF.

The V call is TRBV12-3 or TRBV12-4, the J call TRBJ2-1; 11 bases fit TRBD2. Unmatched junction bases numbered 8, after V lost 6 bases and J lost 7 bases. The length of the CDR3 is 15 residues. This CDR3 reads CASRAGTSGVNEQFF. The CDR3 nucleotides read TGTGCCAGCAGGGCCGGGACTAGCGGAGTTAATGAGCAGTTCTTC.

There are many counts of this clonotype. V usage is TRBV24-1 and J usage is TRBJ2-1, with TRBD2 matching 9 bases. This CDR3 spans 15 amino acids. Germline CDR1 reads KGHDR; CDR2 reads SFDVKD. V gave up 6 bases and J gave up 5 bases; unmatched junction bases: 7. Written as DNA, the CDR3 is TGTGCCACCAGTAGAAGTAGCGGGAGAAACAATGAGCAGTTCTTC. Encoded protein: CATSRSSGRNNEQFF.